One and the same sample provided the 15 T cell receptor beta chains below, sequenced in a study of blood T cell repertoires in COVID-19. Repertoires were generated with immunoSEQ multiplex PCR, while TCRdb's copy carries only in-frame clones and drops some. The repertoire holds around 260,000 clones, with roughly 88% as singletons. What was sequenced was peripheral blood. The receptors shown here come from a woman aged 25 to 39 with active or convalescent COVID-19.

CDR3 DNA sequence: TGTGCCAGCAGCGCGGGCACTGAAGCTTTCTTT. Amino acids: CASSAGTEAFF. The chain joins TRBV28 to TRBJ1-1; D is undetermined. This CDR3 region has 11 residues. Between the trimmed V and J ends, which lost 6 bases and 4 bases, there was a span of 6 bases. The germline CDR1 and CDR2 sequences are MDHEN and SYDVKM.

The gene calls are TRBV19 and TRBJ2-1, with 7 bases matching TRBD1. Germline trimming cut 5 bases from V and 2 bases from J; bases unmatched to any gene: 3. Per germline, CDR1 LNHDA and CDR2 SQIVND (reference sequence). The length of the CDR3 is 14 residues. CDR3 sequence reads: CASSRQGTYNEQFF. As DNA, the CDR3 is TGTGCCAGTAGTCGACAGGGAACCTACAATGAGCAGTTCTTC.

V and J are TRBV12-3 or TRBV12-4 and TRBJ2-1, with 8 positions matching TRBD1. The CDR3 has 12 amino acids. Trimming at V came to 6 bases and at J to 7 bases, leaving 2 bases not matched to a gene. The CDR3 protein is CASRRQGNEQFF. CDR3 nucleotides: TGTGCCAGCAGGCGACAGGGGAATGAGCAGTTCTTC.

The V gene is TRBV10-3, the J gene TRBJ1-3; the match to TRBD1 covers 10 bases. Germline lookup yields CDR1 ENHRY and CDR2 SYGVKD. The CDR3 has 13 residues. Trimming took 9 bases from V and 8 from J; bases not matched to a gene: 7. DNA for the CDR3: TGTGCCATGGCCGGGGACAGGGGTGACACCATATATTTT. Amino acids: CAMAGDRGDTIYF.

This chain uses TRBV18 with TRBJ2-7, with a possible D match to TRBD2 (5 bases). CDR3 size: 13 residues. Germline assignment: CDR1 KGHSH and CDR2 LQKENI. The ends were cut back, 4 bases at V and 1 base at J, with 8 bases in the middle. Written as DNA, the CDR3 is TGTGCCAGCTCACGAGGGCAGTCCTACGAGCAGTACTTC. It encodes CASSRGQSYEQYF.

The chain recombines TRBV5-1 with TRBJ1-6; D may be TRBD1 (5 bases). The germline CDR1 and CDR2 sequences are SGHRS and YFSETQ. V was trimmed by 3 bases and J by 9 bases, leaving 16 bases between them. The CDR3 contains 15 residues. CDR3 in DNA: TGCGCCAGCAGCTGGGGGGAGGGAAGGAGTTCACCCCTCCACTTT. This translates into CASSWGEGRSSPLHF.

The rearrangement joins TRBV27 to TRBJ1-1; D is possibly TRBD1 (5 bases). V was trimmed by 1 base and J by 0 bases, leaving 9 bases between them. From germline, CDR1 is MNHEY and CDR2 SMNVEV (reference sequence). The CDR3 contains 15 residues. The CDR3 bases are TGTGCCAGCAGTTTATTCGGCAGGGTGAACACTGAAGCTTTCTTT. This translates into CASSLFGRVNTEAFF.

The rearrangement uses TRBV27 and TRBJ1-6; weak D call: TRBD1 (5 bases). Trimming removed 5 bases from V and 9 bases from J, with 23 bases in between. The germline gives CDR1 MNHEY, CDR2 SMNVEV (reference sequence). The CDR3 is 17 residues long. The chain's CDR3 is CASSPSQGDAPPSPLHF. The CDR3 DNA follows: TGTGCCAGCAGTCCCAGCCAGGGCGACGCCCCCCCTTCACCCCTCCACTTT.

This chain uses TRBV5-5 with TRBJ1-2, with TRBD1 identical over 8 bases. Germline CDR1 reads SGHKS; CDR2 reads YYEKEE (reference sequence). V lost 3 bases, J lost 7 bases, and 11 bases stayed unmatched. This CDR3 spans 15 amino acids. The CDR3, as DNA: TGTGCCAGCAGCTCGATGGGCAGGGGGCGTGGTGGCTACACCTTC. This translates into CASSSMGRGRGGYTF.

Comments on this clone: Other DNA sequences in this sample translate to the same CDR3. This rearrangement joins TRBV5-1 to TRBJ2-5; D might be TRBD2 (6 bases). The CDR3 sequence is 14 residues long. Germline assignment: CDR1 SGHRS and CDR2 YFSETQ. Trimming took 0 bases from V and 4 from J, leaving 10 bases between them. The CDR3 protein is CASSLEGRGETQYF. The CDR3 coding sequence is TGCGCCAGCAGCTTGGAAGGGCGGGGAGAGACCCAGTACTTC.

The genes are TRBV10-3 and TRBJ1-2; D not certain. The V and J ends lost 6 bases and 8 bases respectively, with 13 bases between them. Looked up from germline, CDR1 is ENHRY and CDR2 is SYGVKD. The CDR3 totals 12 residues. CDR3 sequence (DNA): TGTGCCATCAGGGGCGGGAGGGTAGGCTACACCTTC. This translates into CAIRGGRVGYTF.

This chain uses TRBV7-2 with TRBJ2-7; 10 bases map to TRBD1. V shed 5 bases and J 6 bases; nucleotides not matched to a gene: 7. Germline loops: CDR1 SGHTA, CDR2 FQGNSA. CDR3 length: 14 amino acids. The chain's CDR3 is CASSTGQGRVEQYF. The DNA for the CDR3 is TGTGCCAGCAGCACGGGACAGGGGAGAGTCGAGCAGTACTTC.

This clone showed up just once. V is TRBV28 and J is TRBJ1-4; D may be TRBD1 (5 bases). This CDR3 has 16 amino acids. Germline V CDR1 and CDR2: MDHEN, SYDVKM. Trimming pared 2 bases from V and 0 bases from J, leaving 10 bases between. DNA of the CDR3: TGTGCCAGCAGTTTAACCCCAGGGTCAACTAATGAAAAACTGTTTTTT. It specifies CASSLTPGSTNEKLFF.

CDR3 loop: CASSITRGPYEQYF. The CDR3 DNA follows: TGTGCCAGTAGTATAACCAGGGGACCCTACGAGCAGTACTTC. The chain couples TRBV19 to TRBJ2-7; TRBD1 might be the D (6 bases). This CDR3 region has 14 residues. Germline V gives CDR1 LNHDA, CDR2 SQIVND (reference sequence). The V end was cut by 2 bases, the J end by 2 bases, with 10 bases between. Using reference TRBV19 and TRBJ2-7 for the parts outside the CDR3, the full variable domain is DGGITQSPKYLFRKEGQNVTLSCEQNLNHDAMYWYRQDPGQGLRLIYYSQIVNDFQKGDIAEGYSVSREKKESFPLTVTSAQKNPTAFYLCASSITRGPYEQYFGPGTRLTVT.

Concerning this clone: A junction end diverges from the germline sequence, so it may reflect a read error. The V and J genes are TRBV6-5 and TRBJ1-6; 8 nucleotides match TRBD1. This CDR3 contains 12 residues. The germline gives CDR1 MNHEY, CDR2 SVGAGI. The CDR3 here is CASSFPDREMDF. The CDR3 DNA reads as TGTGCCAGCAGCTTCCCGGACAGGGAAATGGACTTT.